Sequencing of this TCR beta chain was carried out in a study of cytomegalovirus exposure and HLA in healthy donors. Here immunoSEQ multiplex PCR was the method, and the copy in TCRdb shows in-frame clones only, minus some. This sample carries tens of thousands of clones, roughly nine tenths of them seen once, and the ten largest clones take approximately 1.5%. CDR3 length: 13 residues. The germline V gene encodes CDR1 SQVTM and CDR2 ANQGSEA. After removal of 4 bases from V and 4 bases from J, the junction contained 5 bases not matched to a gene. Sample: PBMCs. The receptor was derived from a man between 18 and 29 years old in good health and CMV-seronegative. This rearrangement joins TRBV29-1 to TRBJ2-7, with 9 positions matching TRBD1. The CDR3 is CSVVTGGTYEQYF. The CDR3 DNA follows: TGCAGCGTTGTTACAGGGGGCACTTACGAGCAGTACTTC.